This T cell receptor beta chain was obtained from a study of CD8+CD57+ T cells in acquired aplastic anemia. Whole-study findings and limits: Overlap between patients and controls comprised roughly 28 CD8+ CDR3 sequences.

CDR1 and CDR2 (germline): SGHRS, YFSETQ. The CDR3 has 15 amino acids. Trimming pared 0 bases from V and 0 bases from J, leaving 8 bases between. Only patients with CD8+CD57+ cell expansion on flow cytometry were chosen for sequencing. With no exception, the patients had severe acquired aplastic anemia. Genomic DNA was employed as the template in profiling TCR beta VDJ and CDR3. TCRdb used MiXCR to reprocess the reads, holding one entry per CDR3 protein. The sample yields around 430,000 distinct CDR3 sequences, less than 35% seen once. This clonotype occurred a few times. Its antigen is undetermined. This TCR derives from a human donor with aplastic anemia. Material for sequencing was sorted CD4+, CD8+, or CD8+CD57+ T cells (not recorded which) from PBMCs. V is TRBV5-1 and J is TRBJ2-3; D remains unclear. CDR3 in DNA: TGCGCCAGCAGCTTGGCTACCGCTAGCACAGATACGCAGTATTTT. Translated, it gives CASSLATASTDTQYF.